This section outlines one TCR beta chain sequence together with its context. The antigen remains undetermined. This entry comes from a study of cytomegalovirus exposure and HLA in healthy donors. Overall study: Genetic ancestry analysis placed about 80% of the approximately 390 donors that were genotyped in the Caucasian-associated cluster.

The germline V gene encodes CDR1 SGDLS and CDR2 YYNGEE. Trimming removed 0 bases from V and 5 bases from J, with 20 bases in between. The CDR3 is 17 residues long. Findings and caveats of the study: A previous analysis found most TCR beta V segments productive roughly 90% or roughly 30% of the time. It was reported that the classifier diagnosed cytomegalovirus status with high specificity and sensitivity in both the original and validation cohorts.

The PCR used 60 Vbeta and 13 Jbeta primers. The assay was immunoSEQ multiplex PCR, and TCRdb's table has in-frame clones only and misses some. The sample includes under 200,000 clones, 81% of them seen just once. This TCR was recovered from a man over 45 in good health and CMV-seropositive. The V and J genes are TRBV9 and TRBJ2-5; D perhaps matches TRBD1 (6 bases). Specimen: PBMCs. The CDR3 is CASSVVGSAGVGETQYF. The CDR3 region has the DNA TGTGCCAGCAGCGTAGTTGGTTCAGCAGGGGTGGGGGAGACCCAGTACTTC.